This TCR beta chain stems from a study of cytomegalovirus exposure and HLA in healthy donors. PCR primers comprised 60 Vbeta and 13 Jbeta primers. Libraries were prepared by immunoSEQ multiplex PCR; TCRdb keeps only in-frame clonotypes and omits some of them. The sample shows 45,000 to 65,000 clones, roughly four fifths of them seen only once. A note on this clone: Its antigen remains unknown.

The study's findings and limits: Later, an analysis found that common viral pathogens appeared to be linked with several of the most significant clusters.

This TCR was recovered from a middle-aged woman in good health and CMV-seropositive. Material: PBMCs.

The CDR3 DNA sequence: TGTGCCAGCAGCTCCGGACAGTCCAATCAGCCCCAGCATTTT. Its protein is CASSSGQSNQPQHF. The rearrangement links TRBV7-8 to TRBJ1-5; D possibly corresponds to TRBD1 (6 bases). This CDR3 region has 14 residues. Germline CDR1 reads SGHVS; CDR2 reads FQNEAQ. The V end lost 4 bases, the J end lost 3 bases, and 10 bases lay between the germline ends.